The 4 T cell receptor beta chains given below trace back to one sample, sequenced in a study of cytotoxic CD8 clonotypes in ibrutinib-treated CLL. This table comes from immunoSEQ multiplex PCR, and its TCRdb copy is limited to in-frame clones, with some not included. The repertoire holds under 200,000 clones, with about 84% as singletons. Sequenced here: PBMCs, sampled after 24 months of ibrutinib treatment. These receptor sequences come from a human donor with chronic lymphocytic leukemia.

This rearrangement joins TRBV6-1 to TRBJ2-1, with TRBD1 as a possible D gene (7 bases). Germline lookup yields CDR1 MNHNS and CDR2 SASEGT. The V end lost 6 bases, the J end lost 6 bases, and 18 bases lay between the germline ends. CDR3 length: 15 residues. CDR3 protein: CASRRAGGSINEQFF. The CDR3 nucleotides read TGTGCCAGCAGGAGGGCAGGGGGGAGTATCAATGAGCAGTTCTTC.

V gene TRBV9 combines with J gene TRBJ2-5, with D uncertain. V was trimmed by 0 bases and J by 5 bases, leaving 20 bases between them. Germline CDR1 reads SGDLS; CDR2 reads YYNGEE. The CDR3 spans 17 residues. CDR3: CASSVDPLERAGETQYF. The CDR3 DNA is TGTGCCAGCAGCGTAGACCCTCTGGAGCGAGCCGGGGAGACCCAGTACTTC.

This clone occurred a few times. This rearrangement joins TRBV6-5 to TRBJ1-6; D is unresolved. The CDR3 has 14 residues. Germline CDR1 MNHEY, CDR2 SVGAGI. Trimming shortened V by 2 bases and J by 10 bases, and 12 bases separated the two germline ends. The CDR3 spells CASSYVPGVSPLHF. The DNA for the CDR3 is TGTGCCAGCAGTTACGTACCCGGGGTATCACCCCTCCACTTT.

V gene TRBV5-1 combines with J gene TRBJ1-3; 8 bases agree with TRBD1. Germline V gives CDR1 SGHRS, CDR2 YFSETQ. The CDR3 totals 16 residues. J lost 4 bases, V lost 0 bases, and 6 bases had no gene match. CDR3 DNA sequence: TGCGCCAGCAGCTTGGACGGACAGGGAGCAGGAAACACCATATATTTT. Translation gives CASSLDGQGAGNTIYF. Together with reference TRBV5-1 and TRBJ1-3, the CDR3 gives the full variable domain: KAGVTQTPRYLIKTRGQQVTLSCSPISGHRSVSWYQQTPGQGLQFLFEYFSETQRNKGNFPGRFSGRQFSNSRSEMNVSTLELGDSALYLCASSLDGQGAGNTIYFGEGSWLTVV.